The rows below give T cell receptor beta chains drawn from one sample of a study of blood T cell repertoires in COVID-19. TCRdb's table, derived via immunoSEQ multiplex PCR, lists solely in-frame clones and lacks some. The profile shows approximately 140,000 clones, approximately 90% of them singletons. What was sequenced was peripheral blood. Source of these receptors: a woman aged 55 to 70 with active or convalescent COVID-19. Both conserved end residues are part of each CDR3. The D gene is left open where the match is weak. Clone size, where shown, is once, few, many, or a class for clones that have expanded.

>NA|TRBV21-1|TRBJ1-5|NA|14
CASIEGDLNQPQHF
TGTGCCAGCATAGAGGGGGACCTCAATCAGCCCCAGCATTTT
>once|TRBV19|TRBJ1-3|NA|14
CASNNQGSGNTIYF
TGTGCCAGTAACAACCAGGGCTCTGGAAACACCATATATTTT
>NA|TRBV19|TRBJ1-2|NA|14
CASSTSGRAGGYTF
TGTGCCAGTAGTACCTCGGGCAGGGCGGGAGGCTACACCTTC
>NA|TRBV7-2|TRBJ1-1|NA|15
CASLRNTRVNTEAFF
TGTGCCAGCTTGAGGAACACTCGAGTGAACACTGAAGCTTTCTTT
>NA|TRBV7-8|TRBJ2-7|NA|13
CASSRDTLYEQYF
TGTGCCAGCAGTCGGGACACGCTGTACGAGCAGTACTTC
>NA|TRBV5-1|TRBJ2-3|NA|15
CASSLGQTGTDTQYF
TGCGCCAGCAGCTTGGGACAGACTGGCACAGATACGCAGTATTTT
>NA|TRBV6-1|TRBJ1-6|TRBD1|15
CASSEVGTVNSPLHF
TGTGCCAGCAGTGAAGTGGGGACAGTTAATTCACCCCTCCACTTT
>NA|TRBV6-5|TRBJ2-3|TRBD2|15
CAIPQPGGSTDTQYF
TGTGCCATCCCCCAGCCGGGAGGATCCACAGATACGCAGTATTTT
>NA|TRBV18|TRBJ1-1|NA|13
CASSPDRVTEAFF
TGTGCCAGCTCACCTGATCGGGTTACTGAAGCTTTCTTT
>NA|TRBV5-1|TRBJ1-4|NA|13
CASSLGGGEKLFF
TGCGCCAGCAGCTTGGGGGGCGGTGAAAAACTGTTTTTT
>NA|TRBV19|TRBJ2-2|NA|16
CASSMQNPGLTGELFF
TGTGCCAGTAGTATGCAGAATCCGGGTTTAACCGGGGAGCTGTTTTTT
>NA|TRBV7-2|TRBJ2-5|TRBD2|15
CASSYGSGGVKTQYF
TGTGCCAGCAGCTATGGTAGCGGGGGAGTGAAGACCCAGTACTTC
>NA|TRBV18|TRBJ2-1|TRBD2|18
CASSPPGLAGGPYNEQFF
TGTGCCAGCTCACCACCGGGACTAGCGGGGGGTCCGTACAATGAGCAGTTCTTC
>medium-sized|TRBV29-1|TRBJ1-2|NA|11
CSVEYNYGYTF
TGCAGCGTTGAGTATAACTATGGCTACACCTTC
>NA|TRBV3-1/TRBV3-2|TRBJ2-1|TRBD2|17
CASSQDVGGFAANEQFF
TGTGCCAGCAGCCAAGATGTGGGGGGGTTTGCGGCCAATGAGCAGTTCTTC
>NA|TRBV7-3|TRBJ2-7|NA|15
CASSLDGAGSYEQYF
TGTGCCAGCAGCTTAGATGGGGCGGGGAGCTACGAGCAGTACTTC
>few|TRBV4-3|TRBJ1-1|NA|17
CASSESLGGAMNTEAFF
TGCGCCAGCAGCGAAAGCCTCGGGGGGGCGATGAACACTGAAGCTTTCTTT
>NA|TRBV7-9|TRBJ2-7|NA|14
CASSLGGTTYEQYF
TGTGCCAGCAGCTTAGGAGGCACCACCTACGAGCAGTACTTC
>NA|TRBV29-1|TRBJ1-4|TRBD1|13
CSVLGQYNEKLFF
TGCAGCGTTCTGGGACAGTATAATGAAAAACTGTTTTTT
>NA|TRBV19|TRBJ1-5|TRBD1|15
CASTPSPGGDQPQHF
TGTGCCAGTACCCCATCCCCAGGGGGAGATCAGCCCCAGCATTTT
>once|TRBV19|TRBJ1-1|NA|13
CASSTQGGTEAFF
TGTGCCAGTAGTACACAGGGTGGGACTGAAGCTTTCTTT
>NA|TRBV6-2/TRBV6-3|TRBJ2-7|TRBD1|15
CASIPHRDSDYEQYF
TGTGCCAGCATCCCCCACCGGGACAGCGACTACGAGCAGTACTTC
>NA|TRBV19|TRBJ1-4|TRBD1|16
CASTWTGKATNEKLFF
TGTGCCAGTACCTGGACAGGGAAGGCAACTAATGAAAAACTGTTTTTT
>once|TRBV7-2|TRBJ1-2|TRBD1|18
CASSLVGGVSQTNYGYTF
TGTGCCAGCAGCTTAGTAGGGGGCGTGAGTCAAACTAACTATGGCTACACCTTC
>few|TRBV6-5|TRBJ1-2|NA|13
CASSSAANYGYTF
TGTGCCAGCAGTTCCGCGGCTAACTATGGCTACACCTTC
>NA|TRBV7-9|TRBJ2-5|TRBD2|13
CASSSAGGETQYF
TGTGCCAGCAGCTCAGCGGGGGGGGAGACCCAGTACTTC
>NA|TRBV10-2|TRBJ1-4|NA|17
CASSEFTGISTNEKLFF
TGCGCCAGCAGTGAGTTTACAGGGATTTCGACTAATGAAAAACTGTTTTTT
>NA|TRBV25-1|TRBJ1-1|NA|13
CASSSTGSTEAFF
TGTGCCAGCAGTTCTACAGGTAGCACTGAAGCTTTCTTT
>NA|TRBV3-1/TRBV3-2|TRBJ1-2|NA|16
CASSQNTWSGNYGYTF
TGTGCCAGCAGCCAAAATACTTGGTCAGGAAACTATGGCTACACCTTC
>NA|TRBV30|TRBJ1-6|NA|15
CAWSSQGSYNSPLHF
TGTGCCTGGAGTTCCCAGGGCTCCTATAATTCACCCCTCCACTTT
>NA|TRBV7-2|TRBJ2-7|TRBD2|16
CASSLSASGGSHEQYF
TGTGCCAGCAGCTTATCGGCGAGCGGGGGTAGCCACGAGCAGTACTTC
>NA|TRBV4-3|TRBJ1-2|NA|17
CASSQEGSRVARNGYTF
TGCGCCAGCAGCCAAGAAGGTAGCAGGGTCGCTCGGAATGGCTACACCTTC
>NA|TRBV14|TRBJ2-7|TRBD1|15
CASSRAGTGGYEQYF
TGTGCCAGCAGCCGAGCCGGGACAGGGGGATACGAGCAGTACTTC